Detailed here is one T cell receptor (beta chain). The data are from a study of blood T cell repertoires in COVID-19. The wider study: Acute-phase and convalescent COVID-19 samples originated in the United States, Italy and Spain. Sources were T cells, B-cell-depleted T cells, or PBMCs; the material itself was cDNA or gDNA.

Looked up from germline, CDR1 is LGHNT and CDR2 is FRNRAP. V was cut by 5 bases and J by 7 bases, with 12 bases left in between. CDR3 size: 13 residues. How the authors handled the data: Reference gene primer amplification in the assay estimated nucleated cell counts. Clones were read by immunoSEQ multiplex PCR, and TCRdb kept only the in-frame ones, dropping some. D and trimming come from the DNA, and the V and J calls and clone size come from that table. The table shows some 150,000 clones, with approximately 88% occurring only once. Source material: peripheral blood. J is TRBJ1-5 and V is TRBV12-5; possible D gene TRBD1, 5 bases. This sequence originates from a man aged 55-75 years with acute or convalescent COVID-19. CDR3 residues: CASGLTDGQPQHF. CDR3 DNA sequence: TGTGCTAGTGGTCTGACAGACGGGCAGCCCCAGCATTTT.